This T cell receptor (beta chain) appears in the sequencing data of a study of shared clonotypes between healthy human individuals. Study observations and caveats: Incompleteness in sorted-subset sequencing, despite large depth, was shown by rarefaction.

In replicate PCRs of sorted subsets, approximately 210 ng DNA, 29,000 or so T cell genomes, was used. As processed by the authors: With immunoSEQ giving junction-only sequences and no quality scores, filtering differed. Only in-frame clones appear in the TCRdb table, and some are missing; sequencing was by immunoSEQ multiplex PCR. V, J and clone size reflect that table, while D and trimming were determined from the DNA. The table lists millions of clones, 85% to 95% of them singletons. The V gene's germline CDR1 is LNHNV and CDR2 YYDKDF (reference sequence). Trimming took 1 base from V and 3 from J, leaving 10 bases between them. The CDR3 is made up of 15 amino acids. The naive CD8 subset, CD45RO-negative cells positively selected for CCR7, excluded terminally differentiated effector memory CD45RA+ cells. Note on this clone: The antigen is undetermined.

This TCR was recovered from a man aged 18-30 years in good health. The sample consisted of naive CD8+ T cells sorted from blood. The J gene is TRBJ1-5, the V gene TRBV15, with a tentative D call TRBD1 (6 bases). The CDR3 sequence: CATSRAKGDNQPQHF. CDR3 nucleotides: TGTGCCACCAGCAGAGCTAAGGGGGACAATCAGCCCCAGCATTTT.